The 8 T cell receptor beta chains presented below share a single source sample, sequenced in a study of beta chain features in type 1 diabetes. Isolated RNA was reverse transcribed in full, so expressed TCRB transcripts were sequenced. The protocol was immunoSEQ multiplex PCR, while the TCRdb copy is restricted to in-frame clones and leaves out a portion. The table has fewer than 550,000 clones, about an eighth seen once. The sequencing input was naive CD4+ T cells from blood. The receptors were sampled from a woman aged 18-29 years in good health.

This clone has more than one count but fewer than ten. Other DNA sequences within the sample encode an identical CDR3. This chain connects TRBV7-9 to TRBJ1-3; no definite D call. The germline gives CDR1 SEHNR, CDR2 FQNEAQ (reference sequence). This CDR3 has 14 residues. V gave up 1 base and J gave up 0 bases, with 4 bases separating them. The CDR3 sequence is CASSLGSSGNTIYF. The CDR3 DNA reads TGTGCCAGCAGCTTAGGGAGCTCTGGAAACACCATATATTTT.

The genes are TRBV4-1 and TRBJ2-1, with 10 bases aligning to TRBD2. Germline-derived CDR1 and CDR2 are MGHRA and YSYEKL. Trimming removed 1 base from V and 1 base from J; junction bases left unmatched: 4. The CDR3 sequence is 17 residues long. The CDR3 region is CASSQGLLAGSYNEQFF. The CDR3 DNA follows: TGCGCCAGCAGCCAAGGGTTACTAGCGGGGTCCTACAATGAGCAGTTCTTC.

In this sample, this clone turned up a few times. This sequence joins TRBV7-2 and TRBJ2-2; the D gene could be TRBD1 or TRBD2 (5 bases each). V lost 5 bases and J lost 7, with 17 bases in between. Germline V CDR1 and CDR2: SGHTA, FQGNSA. The CDR3 contains 15 residues. CDR3 residues: CASSLRAGMGGELFF. The CDR3 nucleotides are TGTGCCAGCAGCCTGCGGGCAGGGATGGGCGGGGAGCTGTTTTTT.

This clone was detected only a few times. The chain is built from TRBV5-1 and TRBJ2-5; 9 bases map to TRBD1. This CDR3 has 16 residues. The V and J ends lost 4 bases and 5 bases, in that order; junction bases with no gene match: 12. Germline CDR1 is SGHRS and CDR2 is YFSETQ. In DNA form, the CDR3 reads TGCGCCAGCAGCGGGAATGGACAGGGGATTGGCGAGACCCAGTACTTC. It encodes CASSGNGQGIGETQYF.

J is TRBJ1-6 and V is TRBV7-9, with a weak D call TRBD1 (6 bases). Per germline, CDR1 SEHNR and CDR2 FQNEAQ (reference sequence). The CDR3 loop spans 13 amino acids. V gave up 4 bases and J gave up 18 bases, with 19 bases separating them. The CDR3 nucleotides read TGTGCCAGCAGCTCTAAATTCGGGACACCCGCCCACTTT. Amino acid sequence: CASSSKFGTPAHF.

There are a few counts of this clone. Other DNA sequences in this sample translate to the same CDR3. This chain links TRBV30 with TRBJ2-7; D remains unclear. The CDR3 runs to 11 residues. Trimming left V 2 bases short and J 1 base short, with 3 bases between. Germline loops: CDR1 GTSNPN, CDR2 SVGIG (reference sequence). This chain's CDR3 is CAWSSSYEQYF. The CDR3 DNA sequence: TGTGCCTGGAGTTCATCCTACGAGCAGTACTTC.

The chain links TRBV5-1 to TRBJ1-2; D remains ambiguous. CDR3 length: 16 amino acids. V was shortened by 5 bases and J by 0 bases, with 17 bases between the two germline ends. Looked up from germline, CDR1 is SGHRS and CDR2 is YFSETQ. This CDR3 is CASRPAYRAPNYGYTF. In DNA, the CDR3 is TGCGCCAGCAGACCTGCATACAGAGCTCCTAACTATGGCTACACCTTC.

Only a few counts were recorded for this clone. The chain combines TRBV11-3 with TRBJ2-1; 9 positions agree with TRBD1. Germline V lookup: CDR1 SGHNT, CDR2 YENEEA. This CDR3 spans 17 amino acids. Losses at the gene ends were 4 bases for V and 4 bases for J; bases not matched to a gene: 11. CDR3 region: CASSSGQGLDPYNEQFF. Here the CDR3 DNA reads TGTGCCAGCAGCTCGGGACAGGGTTTAGATCCTTACAATGAGCAGTTCTTC.